This record covers a single T cell receptor beta chain. The antigen is undetermined. Other nucleotide sequences from this sample produce the same CDR3. Trimming took 3 bases from V and 1 from J; bases not matched to a gene: 8. The CDR3 runs to 15 residues. Looked up from germline, CDR1 is GTSNPN and CDR2 is SVGIG (reference sequence). The time point denotes: week 35, safety follow-up. Every single dose of the vaccine, 300 ug of mutant IDH1 20-mer peptide, came with topical imiquimod. Diagnosis in the donors showed new WHO grade 3 or 4 astrocytomas that were IDH1-mutant and ATRX-lost. The sample belongs to a study of a mutant IDH1 vaccine in newly diagnosed glioma. Overall study findings and caveats: Pseudoprogression showed no apparent link to changes in top peripheral T cell clonotypes.

Produced via immunoSEQ multiplex PCR; TCRdb's table is partial and in-frame only. The sample lists tens of thousands of clones, about 74% seen once, with about 4.9% in the top ten. The rearrangement joins TRBV30 to TRBJ2-7; 8 positions match TRBD2. The receptor comes from a man in his fifties with glioma. The input for sequencing was PBMCs, taken from a glioma patient whose treatment included an IDH1 peptide vaccine. The CDR3 DNA is TGTGCCTGGAGCTGGAGCGGGGGAGGTTCCTACGAGCAGTACTTC. Amino acids: CAWSWSGGGSYEQYF.